The following is a TCR beta chain sequence with its context. This CDR3 has 16 amino acids. Germline CDR1 and CDR2: SGDLS and YYNGEE. Trimming took 4 bases from V and 3 from J; bases not matched to a gene: 9. This specimen comes from a study of somatic mutations in cytotoxic T cells in rheumatoid arthritis. Profiling relied on immunoSEQ multiplex PCR, and the TCRdb table lists in-frame clones only, not all of them. The repertoire holds about 10,000 clones, with 70% to 90% as singletons. The genes are TRBV9 and TRBJ1-2, with 10 nucleotides matching TRBD1. The source material was CD4+ T cells sorted from blood. The sequence was obtained from a woman aged 18-35 years with rheumatoid arthritis. The CDR3 loop reads CASSSSSTGGDYGYTF. CDR3 nucleotides: TGTGCCAGCAGCTCATCCTCGACAGGGGGCGACTATGGCTACACCTTC.